The sequence of this TCR beta chain was determined in a study of T cell clonality in common variable immunodeficiency. Study-wide points: Shared TCRbeta clones were fewer between CVID subjects than controls. CVID subjects had higher TCRbeta clonality than healthy controls, most marked in about a third. CVID patient heterogeneity limited repertoire-clinical complication correlations. Fewer deletions and N-nucleotide insertions were reportedly seen in common variable immunodeficiency TCR beta sequences.

This table comes from immunoSEQ multiplex PCR, and its TCRdb copy is limited to in-frame clones, with some not included. The record shows roughly 42,000 clones for this sample, with no singletons present. This clone turned up a few times. Its antigen is unknown. One end of the junction is discordant with germline, which a read error may explain. With the read ending 3 residues before the CDR3 end, the germline J gene is used to fill in that end. Germline CDR1 reads SEHNR; CDR2 reads FQNEAQ (reference sequence). The CDR3 length is 12 residues. This clonotype was sampled from a human donor with common variable immunodeficiency. The chain is built from TRBV7-9 and TRBJ1-6; D call uncertain. The specimen was peripheral blood mononuclear cells. The DNA read from the CDR3 is TGTTCCAGCAGCTTCCCCTATTCACCC. Its protein is CSSSFPYSP. The entire CDR3 reads CSSSFPYSPLHF.